These T cell receptor beta chains were read from a single sample in a study of siplizumab effects on memory and regulatory T cells. Clones were sequenced by immunoSEQ multiplex PCR, and TCRdb holds only the in-frame ones, with some missing. The sample yields 100,000 or so clones, about 93% seen once. Sequencing input: Tregs sorted from blood. The receptors stem from a human donor in good health. CDR3s include the opening cysteine and the closing phenylalanine or tryptophan. The D gene is left open where the match is weak. Only part of the rows carry a size: once, few, many, or a class if the clone is expanded.

d_call: -
j_call: TRBJ2-7
clone_size: -
v_call: TRBV18
cdr3_nt: TGTGCCAGCTCACCAGGGCAGTATCTTTACGAGCAGTACTTC
cdr3_aa: CASSPGQYLYEQYF

d_call: -
j_call: TRBJ1-1
clone_size: -
v_call: TRBV5-1
cdr3_nt: TGCGCCAGCAGCTTGGGGACGGGGAACACTGAAGCTTTCTTT
cdr3_aa: CASSLGTGNTEAFF

d_call: TRBD1
j_call: TRBJ2-6
clone_size: -
v_call: TRBV11-2
cdr3_nt: TGTGCCAGCCTACTCCGGGACAGGGGAAGAGCTGGGGCCAACGTCCTGACTTTC
cdr3_aa: CASLLRDRGRAGANVLTF

d_call: -
j_call: TRBJ2-1
clone_size: -
v_call: TRBV11-2
cdr3_nt: TGTGCCAGCAGCTTGGGTAAAAGGCAGTTCTTC
cdr3_aa: CASSLGKRQFF

d_call: -
j_call: TRBJ1-4
clone_size: -
v_call: TRBV7-3
cdr3_nt: TGTGCCAGCAGCGCTACAGGGTCTAAAACCGAAAAACTGTTTTTT
cdr3_aa: CASSATGSKTEKLFF

d_call: -
j_call: TRBJ2-3
clone_size: -
v_call: TRBV28
cdr3_nt: TGTGCCAGCAGCCTCAGGTTACCAACGCAGTATTTT
cdr3_aa: CASSLRLPTQYF

d_call: TRBD2
j_call: TRBJ2-3
clone_size: -
v_call: TRBV27
cdr3_nt: TGTGCCAGCAGTACCCGGGGACTAGCGGGAGCAGATACGCAGTATTTT
cdr3_aa: CASSTRGLAGADTQYF

d_call: TRBD2
j_call: TRBJ2-7
clone_size: -
v_call: TRBV11-2
cdr3_nt: TGTGCCAGCAGCCGATCCGGGACTAGCGGGTTCTACGAGCAGTACTTC
cdr3_aa: CASSRSGTSGFYEQYF

d_call: TRBD2
j_call: TRBJ2-1
clone_size: -
v_call: TRBV10-1
cdr3_nt: TGCGCCAGCAGTGATACTAGCGCTAGCTCCTACAATGAGCAGTTCTTC
cdr3_aa: CASSDTSASSYNEQFF

d_call: TRBD1
j_call: TRBJ1-2
clone_size: few
v_call: TRBV6-5
cdr3_nt: TGTGCCAGCAGACCGACAGGGGAAAACTATGGCTACACCTTC
cdr3_aa: CASRPTGENYGYTF

d_call: -
j_call: TRBJ1-2
clone_size: -
v_call: TRBV7-8
cdr3_nt: TGTGCCAGCAGCCGCGGACAAGCTCTCTATGGCTACACCTTC
cdr3_aa: CASSRGQALYGYTF

d_call: -
j_call: TRBJ2-3
clone_size: -
v_call: TRBV19
cdr3_nt: TGTGCCAGTAAGGACCTCGCGACTACAGATACGCAGTATTTT
cdr3_aa: CASKDLATTDTQYF

d_call: -
j_call: TRBJ2-4
clone_size: once
v_call: TRBV5-1
cdr3_nt: TGCGCCAGCAGCTTCGTTCTGATTGGTGGCAAAAATCTAGCCAAAAACATTCAGTACTTC
cdr3_aa: CASSFVLIGGKNLAKNIQYF

d_call: -
j_call: TRBJ1-2
clone_size: -
v_call: TRBV5-6
cdr3_nt: TGCGCCAGCAACACAGCTAACTATGGCTACACCTTC
cdr3_aa: CASNTANYGYTF

d_call: TRBD1
j_call: TRBJ2-1
clone_size: -
v_call: TRBV2
cdr3_nt: TGTGCCAGCAGTGTATCGGACAGGGACAATGAGCAGTTCTTC
cdr3_aa: CASSVSDRDNEQFF

d_call: TRBD1
j_call: TRBJ2-5
clone_size: -
v_call: TRBV5-1
cdr3_nt: TGCGCCAGCAGCCGGGGACAGCTCCAAGAGACCCAGTACTTC
cdr3_aa: CASSRGQLQETQYF

d_call: -
j_call: TRBJ2-2
clone_size: -
v_call: TRBV9
cdr3_nt: TGTGCCAGCAGCGTTTATCAGCGGGCGGGCACCGGGGAGCTGTTTTTT
cdr3_aa: CASSVYQRAGTGELFF

d_call: TRBD1
j_call: TRBJ1-5
clone_size: few
v_call: TRBV29-1
cdr3_nt: TGCAGCGTGGGACAGTCCAATCAGCCCCAGCATTTT
cdr3_aa: CSVGQSNQPQHF

d_call: -
j_call: TRBJ2-1
clone_size: -
v_call: TRBV5-1
cdr3_nt: TGCGCCAGCAGCTTGGAAAGGACACTCAATGAGCAGTTCTTC
cdr3_aa: CASSLERTLNEQFF

d_call: -
j_call: TRBJ2-2
clone_size: -
v_call: TRBV7-2
cdr3_nt: TGTGCCAGCAGCTCCAGACCGGGCCCGAACACCGGGGAGCTGTTTTTT
cdr3_aa: CASSSRPGPNTGELFF

d_call: -
j_call: TRBJ2-5
clone_size: -
v_call: TRBV20-1
cdr3_nt: TGCAGTGCTAGTCATGGGGAGATTCAGTACTTC
cdr3_aa: CSASHGEIQYF

d_call: -
j_call: TRBJ1-5
clone_size: -
v_call: TRBV6-1
cdr3_nt: TGTGCCAGCAGGACCCGACAGATGAGCAATCAGCCCCAGCATTTT
cdr3_aa: CASRTRQMSNQPQHF

d_call: -
j_call: TRBJ1-1
clone_size: -
v_call: TRBV18
cdr3_nt: TGTGCCAGCTCAAAGCAGGGCCCTGAAGCTTTCTTT
cdr3_aa: CASSKQGPEAFF

d_call: TRBD1
j_call: TRBJ2-7
clone_size: -
v_call: TRBV18
cdr3_nt: TGTGCCAGCTCACCAACAACCGGGACAGGGACGTACGAGCAGTACTTC
cdr3_aa: CASSPTTGTGTYEQYF

d_call: -
j_call: TRBJ2-7
clone_size: -
v_call: TRBV6-5
cdr3_nt: TGTGCCAGCTGCACGAGAACCTACGAGCAGTACTTC
cdr3_aa: CASCTRTYEQYF

d_call: -
j_call: TRBJ2-7
clone_size: -
v_call: TRBV18
cdr3_nt: TGTGCCAGCTCACCAGGCTTCGGGGGAGAAAACGAGCAGTACTTC
cdr3_aa: CASSPGFGGENEQYF

d_call: -
j_call: TRBJ1-5
clone_size: -
v_call: TRBV9
cdr3_nt: TGTGCCAGCAGCGCTGGTGGGGGAGCCCAGCCCCAGCATTTT
cdr3_aa: CASSAGGGAQPQHF

d_call: -
j_call: TRBJ1-4
clone_size: -
v_call: TRBV27
cdr3_nt: TGTGCCAGCAGTTTCCTTGGCGCCCCTAATGAAAAACTGTTTTTT
cdr3_aa: CASSFLGAPNEKLFF

d_call: TRBD1
j_call: TRBJ1-1
clone_size: -
v_call: TRBV19
cdr3_nt: TGTGCCAGTAGTATAGAGGGGACAGGGCGCACTGAAGCTTTCTTT
cdr3_aa: CASSIEGTGRTEAFF

d_call: -
j_call: TRBJ2-5
clone_size: -
v_call: TRBV18
cdr3_nt: TGTGCCAGCTCACTACGTCTCCAAGGGGCAGAGACCCAGTACTTC
cdr3_aa: CASSLRLQGAETQYF

d_call: -
j_call: TRBJ1-2
clone_size: once
v_call: TRBV29-1
cdr3_nt: TGCAGCGTTGCTAGAGCTAACTATGGCTACACCTTC
cdr3_aa: CSVARANYGYTF

d_call: TRBD1
j_call: TRBJ1-1
clone_size: -
v_call: TRBV29-1
cdr3_nt: TGCAGCGGTGGGACAGGGGGTCGACATGAAGCTTTCTTT
cdr3_aa: CSGGTGGRHEAFF

d_call: -
j_call: TRBJ2-7
clone_size: -
v_call: TRBV2
cdr3_nt: TGTGCCAGCACTGAGGTCAACGAGCAGTACTTC
cdr3_aa: CASTEVNEQYF

d_call: -
j_call: TRBJ2-1
clone_size: -
v_call: TRBV29-1
cdr3_nt: TGCAGCGTTGCGCGGGCGCTAAACAATGAGCAGTTCTTC
cdr3_aa: CSVARALNNEQFF

d_call: -
j_call: TRBJ2-3
clone_size: -
v_call: TRBV12-5
cdr3_nt: TGTGCTAGTGGTTTTGCGGGAGATACGCAGTATTTT
cdr3_aa: CASGFAGDTQYF

d_call: -
j_call: TRBJ2-2
clone_size: -
v_call: TRBV11-3
cdr3_nt: TGTGCCAGCAGCTCCTCACCGGGACTCACTGCCGGGGAGCTGTTTTTT
cdr3_aa: CASSSSPGLTAGELFF

d_call: -
j_call: TRBJ2-1
clone_size: once
v_call: TRBV2
cdr3_nt: TGTGCCAGCCGGAGGGTGAGCTCCTACAATGAGCAGTTCTTC
cdr3_aa: CASRRVSSYNEQFF

d_call: TRBD1
j_call: TRBJ2-5
clone_size: once
v_call: TRBV10-3
cdr3_nt: TGTGCCATCAGTTACAGGGGGCGAGGAGAGACCCAGTACTTC
cdr3_aa: CAISYRGRGETQYF

d_call: -
j_call: TRBJ2-7
clone_size: -
v_call: TRBV19
cdr3_nt: TGTGCCAGTAGTACTTACCTCGGTTCCAGCTCCTACGAGCAGTACTTC
cdr3_aa: CASSTYLGSSSYEQYF

d_call: -
j_call: TRBJ2-5
clone_size: -
v_call: TRBV6-4
cdr3_nt: TGTGCCAGCAGTGGTCCACGGAACGAGCAAGAGACCCAGTACTTC
cdr3_aa: CASSGPRNEQETQYF

d_call: -
j_call: TRBJ2-7
clone_size: once
v_call: TRBV7-2
cdr3_nt: TGTGCCAGCAGCTTTGGGCATTACGAGCAGTACTTC
cdr3_aa: CASSFGHYEQYF

d_call: -
j_call: TRBJ1-2
clone_size: -
v_call: TRBV5-1
cdr3_nt: TGCGCCAGCAGCTTGGGAGTTAACTATGGCTACACCTTC
cdr3_aa: CASSLGVNYGYTF

d_call: -
j_call: TRBJ2-3
clone_size: -
v_call: TRBV5-1
cdr3_nt: TGCGCCAGCAGCTTGGTTCCTACGACGGATACGCAGTATTTT
cdr3_aa: CASSLVPTTDTQYF

d_call: TRBD2
j_call: TRBJ2-1
clone_size: -
v_call: TRBV4-1
cdr3_nt: TGCGCCAGCAGCCAATTTCCTCTAGGGGGTAGCGGGAGTGGCAATGAGCAGTTCTTC
cdr3_aa: CASSQFPLGGSGSGNEQFF

d_call: -
j_call: TRBJ1-2
clone_size: -
v_call: TRBV30
cdr3_nt: TGTGCCTGGAGTGTACTATTTGGCTACACCTTC
cdr3_aa: CAWSVLFGYTF

d_call: TRBD1
j_call: TRBJ2-1
clone_size: -
v_call: TRBV6-1
cdr3_nt: TGTGCCAGCAGCGGGACAGGGGGTTTCTATGAGCAGTTCTTC
cdr3_aa: CASSGTGGFYEQFF

d_call: -
j_call: TRBJ1-2
clone_size: -
v_call: TRBV29-1
cdr3_nt: TGCAGCGTTGAAGATGTAGAATTCTATGGCTACACCTTC
cdr3_aa: CSVEDVEFYGYTF

d_call: -
j_call: TRBJ2-1
clone_size: -
v_call: TRBV27
cdr3_nt: TGTGCCAGCAGTTCCGTCCGGCTCGGGGTTGAGCAGTTCTTC
cdr3_aa: CASSSVRLGVEQFF

d_call: TRBD1
j_call: TRBJ1-6
clone_size: -
v_call: TRBV19
cdr3_nt: TGTGCCAGTAGTTGGGACAGCAATTCACCCCTCCACTTT
cdr3_aa: CASSWDSNSPLHF

d_call: -
j_call: TRBJ2-7
clone_size: -
v_call: TRBV6-6
cdr3_nt: TGTGCTTCTCGGATAACCGGCAAAGACTACGAGCAGTACTTC
cdr3_aa: CASRITGKDYEQYF

d_call: -
j_call: TRBJ1-5
clone_size: -
v_call: TRBV28
cdr3_nt: TGTGCCAGCAGTCTCCGAGTAGGACTTACTGCGAATCAGCCCCAGCATTTT
cdr3_aa: CASSLRVGLTANQPQHF